This entry lists 3 T cell receptor beta chains sequenced from one sample in a study of CD8 T cells in ankylosing spondylitis. TCRdb recomputed calls from the 5' RACE reads with MiXCR, one row per CDR3 protein. The repertoire has roughly 150,000 distinct CDR3 sequences, 25% to 35% of them found once; the top ten carry about 6%. The sequenced sample consisted of synovial fluid, either unsorted or a sorted T cell fraction (not recorded which). The receptors stem from a male donor with ankylosing spondylitis.

The gene calls are TRBV2 and TRBJ1-1, with D possibly TRBD1 on 6 matching bases. The V gene lost 9 bases and the J gene lost 6 bases, with 14 bases spanning the gap. Germline V gives CDR1 SNHLY, CDR2 FYNNEI. CDR3 length: 12 residues. This CDR3 reads CASTQGSAEAFF. CDR3 DNA sequence: TGTGCCAGTACACAGGGTTCTGCTGAAGCTTTCTTT.

A remark on this clonotype: This may be a read error, as it is one base from a much larger clone. This chain joins TRBV3-1 and TRBJ2-1; TRBD2 matches 11 bases. Germline V gene data show CDR1 as LGHDT and CDR2 as YNNKEL (reference sequence). The CDR3 sequence is 17 residues long. CDR3 nucleotides: TGTGGCAGCAGCCTCCGGGGTCTGACTAGCGGGGTGAATGAGCAGTTCTTC. It specifies CGSSLRGLTSGVNEQFF.

This clonotype appeared many times. CDR3 in amino acids: CSAIDGGELFF. The CDR3 nucleotides read TGCAGTGCTATCGACGGCGGGGAGCTGTTTTTT. This chain uses TRBV20-1 with TRBJ2-2, with no clear D. V shed 4 bases and J shed 7 bases, with 7 bases lying between them. The CDR3 consists of 11 residues. Germline CDR1 DFQATT, CDR2 SNEGSKA (reference sequence).